These 23 T cell receptor beta chains were all obtained from the same sample, sequenced in a study of OX40 agonist ivuxolimab in advanced cancers. Assay: immunoSEQ multiplex PCR; the TCRdb copy retains only in-frame clones and omits some. The sample has approximately 58,000 clones, roughly four fifths seen once; the top ten hold around 2.1%. Material: CD4+ or CD8+ T cells sorted from blood, obtained in a trial of the OX40 agonist ivuxolimab. These receptors originate from an adult with an advanced solid tumor such as melanoma, head and neck, liver or kidney cancer.

J is TRBJ2-2 and V is TRBV4-1; 8 positions match TRBD2. Germline loops: CDR1 MGHRA, CDR2 YSYEKL. There are 21 residues in the CDR3. V lost 5 bases, J lost 0 bases, and 20 bases stayed unmatched. The CDR3 protein is CASSAVSERGLTKPNTGELFF. The DNA of the CDR3 is TGCGCCAGCAGCGCCGTGTCGGAGCGGGGGCTAACTAAACCGAACACCGGGGAGCTGTTTTTT.

This chain links TRBV28 with TRBJ1-5, with D perhaps matching TRBD1 (6 bases). The CDR3 covers 12 residues. Germline V gene lookup returns CDR1 MDHEN and CDR2 SYDVKM. V shed 11 bases and J shed 6 bases, with 14 bases lying between them. The CDR3 nucleotides are TGTGCCGCGGGGGGGGGCGTTCAGCCCCAGCATTTT. Protein: CAAGGGVQPQHF.

This clone was observed a handful of times. The sample contains more than one DNA sequence encoding this CDR3. The gene calls are TRBV5-4 and TRBJ2-1, with D possibly matching TRBD2 (5 bases). V gave up 4 bases and J gave up 3 bases, with 11 bases separating them. Germline V gene lookup returns CDR1 SGHNT and CDR2 YYREEE (reference sequence). The CDR3 extends over 14 amino acids. The CDR3 region has the DNA TGTGCCAGCAGCCGGGGAGCGGACTACAATGAGCAGTTCTTC. It specifies CASSRGADYNEQFF.

This clone was found once. V gene TRBV6-5 combines with J gene TRBJ2-2, with D perhaps TRBD1 or TRBD2 (5 bases each). V lost 10 bases, J lost 2 bases, and 17 bases lay in between. This CDR3 has 15 amino acids. Germline V lookup: CDR1 MNHEY, CDR2 SVGAGI. The CDR3 reads CAIETGTVNTGELFF. CDR3 bases: TGTGCCATCGAAACCGGGACGGTCAACACCGGGGAGCTGTTTTTT.

This rearrangement joins TRBV5-1 to TRBJ2-1; no clear D. This CDR3 spans 15 amino acids. The germline V gene has CDR1 SGHRS and CDR2 YFSETQ. The ends were cut back, 1 base at V and 4 bases at J, with 12 bases in the middle. In DNA, the CDR3 is TGCGCCAGCAGCTTGCGGGCGGACCGATACAATGAGCAGTTCTTC. This gives the protein CASSLRADRYNEQFF.

V gene TRBV7-8 combines with J gene TRBJ1-5; 9 bases are a match to TRBD1. The CDR3 totals 17 residues. V lost 4 bases, J lost 2 bases, and 9 bases stayed unmatched. Germline loops: CDR1 SGHVS, CDR2 FQNEAQ. The CDR3 loop is CASSSTQGAPGNQPQHF. The CDR3 DNA reads TGTGCCAGCAGCTCAACACAGGGGGCGCCGGGCAATCAGCCCCAGCATTTT.

The CDR3 region has the DNA TGTGCCAGCAGCTTAGCCGGGACAGGGGGCACTGAAGCTTTCTTT. Translation gives CASSLAGTGGTEAFF. The chain has TRBV7-9 and TRBJ1-1; the match to TRBD1 covers 11 bases. There are 15 residues in the CDR3. CDR1 and CDR2 (germline): SEHNR, FQNEAQ (reference sequence). V dropped 0 bases and J dropped 4; count of bases not matched to a gene: 1.

The genes are TRBV20-1 and TRBJ2-7, with D uncertain. The CDR3 length is 11 residues. Trimming stripped 2 bases from V and 7 bases from J, with 9 bases between. Germline CDR1 DFQATT, CDR2 SNEGSKA (reference sequence). The DNA of the CDR3 is TGCAGTGCTAGACCCTTCGAAGAGCAGTACTTC. Amino acids: CSARPFEEQYF.

The V and J genes are TRBV27 and TRBJ2-3; 9 bases map to TRBD1. Germline CDR1 and CDR2: MNHEY and SMNVEV (reference sequence). With 5 bases clipped from V and 3 bases from J, the junction kept 9 bases outside the gene matches. This CDR3 is built from 16 residues. The CDR3 reads CASSPIGQGITDTQYF. DNA of the CDR3: TGTGCCAGCAGTCCCATAGGACAGGGGATAACAGATACGCAGTATTTT.

This clone is medium-sized (0.01 to 0.1%). This sequence joins TRBV30 and TRBJ2-2; D gene ambiguous. Germline lookup yields CDR1 GTSNPN and CDR2 SVGIG (reference sequence). This CDR3 is built from 19 residues. V was cut by 5 bases and J by 4 bases, with 29 bases left in between. The CDR3 DNA reads as TGTGCCTGGGATCTAAGAGCTAGGCAGACAACCCCGGGCACCGGGGAGCTGTTTTTT. Translation: CAWDLRARQTTPGTGELFF.

This clone appeared a single time. The chain is built from TRBV28 and TRBJ2-3; D gene ambiguous. Trimming removed 5 bases from V and 0 bases from J, with 6 bases in between. Per germline, CDR1 MDHEN and CDR2 SYDVKM. This CDR3 region has 13 residues. CDR3 residues: CASSPGSTDTQYF. The CDR3 coding sequence is TGTGCCAGCAGTCCCGGTAGCACAGATACGCAGTATTTT.

The chain has TRBV11-3 and TRBJ2-5; 7 bases align to TRBD1. The ends lost 1 base at V and 4 bases at J; junction bases unmatched: 6. The CDR3 is made up of 15 amino acids. Germline CDR1 SGHNT, CDR2 YENEEA. The CDR3 sequence: CASSLGGNRGETQYF. In DNA form, the CDR3 reads TGTGCCAGCAGCTTAGGAGGAAACAGGGGAGAGACCCAGTACTTC.

The chain's CDR3 is CATGASGVLSETQYF. CDR3 coding DNA: TGCGCCACCGGGGCGTCCGGGGTGTTATCAGAGACCCAGTACTTC. The genes are TRBV5-1 and TRBJ2-5; possibly TRBD1 or TRBD2 for D (5 bases each). Deletions cut 9 bases from V and 4 bases from J, with 22 bases between. Germline CDR1 and CDR2: SGHRS and YFSETQ. The CDR3 loop spans 15 amino acids.

This clone was observed once. The rearrangement joins TRBV25-1 to TRBJ2-3, with TRBD2 identical over 13 bases. Trimming at V came to 2 bases and at J to 3 bases, leaving 2 bases not matched to a gene. Germline CDR1 and CDR2: MGHDK and SYGVNS. This CDR3 is 16 amino acids long. CDR3 region: CASSEPGLAGTDTQYF. In DNA, the CDR3 is TGTGCCAGCAGTGAACCGGGACTAGCGGGAACAGATACGCAGTATTTT.

The CDR3 spells CASSREGEQYF. The DNA of the CDR3 is TGCGCCAGCAGCCGGGAGGGCGAGCAGTACTTC. The V and J genes are TRBV4-1 and TRBJ2-5, with 7 positions matching TRBD2. The last part of the DNA fits TRBJ2-7 better; the J call may be wrong. Germline V gene sequence: CDR1 MGHRA, CDR2 YSYEKL. The CDR3 is made up of 11 amino acids.

V and J are TRBV7-2 and TRBJ1-4; D uncertain. This CDR3 has 13 residues. From germline, CDR1 is SGHTA and CDR2 FQGNSA. The germline V and J ends were trimmed by 5 bases and 4 bases, with 8 bases remaining between them. The DNA of the CDR3 is TGTGCCAGCAGCCTAATAATTAATGAAAAACTGTTTTTT. This gives the protein CASSLIINEKLFF.

The chain carries TRBV5-4 and TRBJ1-3; TRBD1 aligns across 9 bases. Germline V gene sequence: CDR1 SGHNT, CDR2 YYREEE (reference sequence). CDR3 length: 14 residues. V lost 4 bases and J lost 7; bases outside the gene matches: 6. CDR3: CASSVGQGRNTIYF. The CDR3 DNA is TGTGCCAGCAGCGTGGGACAGGGACGGAACACCATATATTTT.

This clone was counted a single time. For the CDR3, the DNA is TGCAGCGTTGTAACAGGGGGCTTCTACGAGCAGTACTTC. Translated: CSVVTGGFYEQYF. The chain is built from TRBV29-1 and TRBJ2-7, with TRBD1 matching over 9 bases. The germline gives CDR1 SQVTM, CDR2 ANQGSEA. The CDR3 has 13 amino acids. V lost 4 bases, J lost 3 bases, and 4 bases stayed unmatched.

The chain couples TRBV7-9 to TRBJ2-1, with 11 bases aligning to TRBD2. Trimming took 5 bases from V and 8 from J; bases not matched to a gene: 5. Germline CDR1 and CDR2: SEHNR and FQNEAQ (reference sequence). This CDR3 has 14 residues. The CDR3 region is CASSISGRVYEQFF. The CDR3 DNA sequence: TGTGCCAGCAGCATTAGCGGGAGGGTCTATGAGCAGTTCTTC.

The gene calls are TRBV5-4 and TRBJ2-7, with TRBD2 matching over 11 bases. Germline V lookup: CDR1 SGHNT, CDR2 YYREEE (reference sequence). The V and J ends lost 4 bases and 7 bases, in that order; junction bases with no gene match: 13. The CDR3 has 16 amino acids. The CDR3 here is CASSIPTGTSGVEQYF. DNA for the CDR3: TGTGCCAGCAGCATACCCACCGGGACTAGCGGTGTGGAGCAGTACTTC.

This chain connects TRBV10-3 to TRBJ2-4, with D tentatively TRBD2 (7 bases). This CDR3 has 16 amino acids. The V end was cut by 3 bases, the J end by 0 bases, with 12 bases between. Germline CDR1 and CDR2: ENHRY and SYGVKD. The CDR3 region is CAISEGGGAAKNIQYF. CDR3 nucleotide sequence: TGTGCCATCAGTGAAGGAGGGGGGGCAGCCAAAAACATTCAGTACTTC.

V gene TRBV28 combines with J gene TRBJ1-2; 7 bases line up with TRBD1. Germline-derived CDR1 and CDR2 are MDHEN and SYDVKM. The CDR3 sequence is 12 residues long. The V gene end was trimmed by 11 bases and the J gene end by 8 bases; junction bases not matched to a gene: 11. CDR3 sequence (DNA): TGTGCCGGAGAATCGACAGGGAAGGGCTACACCTTC. Protein: CAGESTGKGYTF.

The chain recombines TRBV5-4 with TRBJ1-2; maybe TRBD1 (6 bases). There are 14 residues in the CDR3. With 0 bases removed from V and 5 bases from J, the gap between germline ends came to 11 bases. CDR1 SGHNT and CDR2 YYREEE come from the germline V gene (reference sequence). CDR3 residues: CASSLGGQRYGYTF. CDR3 bases: TGTGCCAGCAGCTTGGGGGGACAACGATATGGCTACACCTTC.